The next 2 T cell receptor beta chains were all read from a single sample in a study of T cells in localized non-small cell lung cancer (TCRdb year 2020). The library relied on the immunoSEQ multiplex PCR assay. The source is immuneACCESS, and TCRdb retained only in-frame sequences with V and J called. Part of the clones is not carried over; for the studies checked, unresolved V genes explain less than half of this, and the remainder is unexplained. Counted in this sample were 31,000 or so clones; 80% of them appeared once. About 16% of the sample is taken by the ten largest. The input for sequencing was peripheral blood, taken before any cancer treatment. The receptor source for this set is a male donor at least 60 years old with stage III squamous cell lung carcinoma.

CDR3 protein: CASSSKDTQYF. CDR3 sequence (DNA): TGTGCCAGCAGCTCGAAGGATACGCAGTATTTT. The chain employs TRBV7-9 and TRBJ2-3; D is uncertain. This CDR3 spans 11 amino acids. The V end was cut by 4 bases, the J end by 6 bases, with 5 bases between. Germline CDR1 is SEHNR and CDR2 is FQNEAQ (reference sequence).

The rearrangement joins TRBV7-6 to TRBJ2-5, with 7 bases that match TRBD2. Germline V lookup: CDR1 SGHVS, CDR2 FNYEAQ. Unmatched junction bases numbered 6, after V lost 6 bases and J lost 5 bases. The CDR3 totals 13 residues. Here the CDR3 reads CASRQRGEETQYF. The DNA of the CDR3 is TGTGCCAGCAGGCAGCGGGGAGAGGAGACCCAGTACTTC.